Shown below are 31 T cell receptor beta chains from a single sample sequenced in a study of blood T cells in healthy people across ages. Together with a sample-barcoded 5' primer, a J-beta primer mix was included in a second PCR lasting roughly 6 to 12 cycles. TCRdb reanalysed the 5' RACE reads using MiXCR and keeps one entry per CDR3 protein. The sample contains about 1.8 million distinct CDR3 sequences, about 50% of which appear only once. Sequenced input: blood. Source of these receptors: a woman aged 40 to 50 in good health.

The gene calls are TRBV4-2 and TRBJ2-6; perhaps TRBD1 as D (7 bases). Germline V CDR1 and CDR2: LGHNA, YNFKEQ. The CDR3 runs 17 residues. The V end was cut by 8 bases, the J end by 2 bases, with 19 bases between. CDR3 amino acids: CASGPGGQGPGANVLTF. DNA of the CDR3: TGTGCCAGCGGACCAGGGGGGCAGGGACCTGGGGCCAACGTCCTGACTTTC.

The rearrangement links TRBV5-5 to TRBJ2-3; possibly TRBD1 for D (5 bases). V dropped 4 bases and J dropped 3 bases, with 18 bases sitting between them. The germline V gene has CDR1 SGHKS and CDR2 YYEKEE (reference sequence). The CDR3 loop spans 16 amino acids. CDR3 sequence (DNA): TGTGCCAGCAGCAGGCAGCCAGGGTTGAGTACAGATACGCAGTATTTT. Translating gives CASSRQPGLSTDTQYF.

V usage is TRBV2 and J usage is TRBJ2-1; 7 nucleotides agree with TRBD1. The CDR3 is 14 amino acids. The V gene end was trimmed by 5 bases and the J gene end by 8 bases; junction bases not matched to a gene: 9. Germline loops: CDR1 SNHLY, CDR2 FYNNEI. The CDR3 here is CASSRPNRGDEQFF. CDR3 coding DNA: TGTGCCAGCAGTAGACCTAACAGGGGCGATGAGCAGTTCTTC. Full variable domain (outside the CDR3, taken from reference TRBV2 and TRBJ2-1): EPEVTQTPSHQVTQMGQEVILRCVPISNHLYFYWYRQILGQKVEFLVSFYNNEISEKSEIFDDQFSVERPDGSNFTLKIRSTKLEDSAMYFCASSRPNRGDEQFFGPGTRLTVL.

A word on this clonotype: Sequence at one end of the junction differs from germline and may be a read error. The CDR3 coding sequence is TGCAGTGCGAGAGGGGCAAGCCTTAACTATGGCTACACCTTC. Its protein product is CSARGASLNYGYTF. The chain combines TRBV20-1 with TRBJ1-2, with D maybe TRBD1 (5 bases). The CDR3 covers 14 residues. Germline values: CDR1 DFQATT, CDR2 SNEGSKA (reference sequence).

The rearrangement joins TRBV5-1 to TRBJ2-1; TRBD2 matches 8 bases. Losses at the gene ends were 0 bases for V and 4 bases for J; bases not matched to a gene: 3. The CDR3 has 15 residues. Per germline, CDR1 SGHRS and CDR2 YFSETQ. CDR3 amino acids: CASSLDSGAYNEQFF. DNA for the CDR3: TGCGCCAGCAGCTTGGATAGCGGGGCTTACAATGAGCAGTTCTTC.

This clonotype has only a few counts. V is TRBV4-3 and J is TRBJ2-3; TRBD2 might be the D (6 bases). The CDR3 is 16 residues long. The germline V gene has CDR1 LGHNA and CDR2 YSLEER. Between the trimmed V and J ends, which lost 0 bases and 0 bases, there was a span of 10 bases. In nucleotides, the CDR3 is TGCGCCAGCAGCCAAGATCGGCGGGACAGCACAGATACGCAGTATTTT. Amino acids: CASSQDRRDSTDTQYF.

This clonotype was counted only a few times. This chain links TRBV20-1 with TRBJ1-2; D possibly corresponds to TRBD1 (5 bases). The CDR3 contains 13 residues. CDR1 and CDR2 (germline): DFQATT, SNEGSKA (reference sequence). V was trimmed by 5 bases and J by 0 bases, leaving 10 bases between them. The CDR3 nucleotides read TGCAGTGCTCCCCCGACAGCTAACTATGGCTACACCTTC. This encodes CSAPPTANYGYTF.

The chain combines TRBV7-9 with TRBJ2-1; D not resolved. The CDR3 is made up of 15 amino acids. Germline V lookup: CDR1 SEHNR, CDR2 FQNEAQ (reference sequence). Trimming took off 5 bases at V and 0 bases at J, with 11 bases between the two ends. In nucleotides, the CDR3 is TGTGCCAGCAGCCCTAGATCTCTCTCCTACAATGAGCAGTTCTTC. It codes for CASSPRSLSYNEQFF. Based on the CDR3 plus reference TRBV7-9 and TRBJ2-1, the full variable domain is DTGVSQNPRHKITKRGQNVTFRCDPISEHNRLYWYRQTLGQGPEFLTYFQNEAQLEKSRLLSDRFSAERPKGSFSTLEIQRTEQGDSAMYLCASSPRSLSYNEQFFGPGTRLTVL.

The V gene is TRBV4-2, the J gene TRBJ1-5; 8 bases align to TRBD1. The germline V gene encodes CDR1 LGHNA and CDR2 YNFKEQ. This CDR3 has 18 residues. Germline trimming cut 0 bases from V and 3 bases from J; bases unmatched to any gene: 10. CDR3 bases: TGTGCCAGCAGCCAAGATAGAGGTGCGGACAGGGCCAATCAGCCCCAGCATTTT. Its translation: CASSQDRGADRANQPQHF.

V and J are TRBV7-8 and TRBJ2-7, with D possibly TRBD1 on 7 matching bases. Trimming cost V 4 bases and J 5 bases, with 24 bases left between them. Germline-derived CDR1 and CDR2 are SGHVS and FQNEAQ. This CDR3 spans 17 amino acids. CDR3 DNA: TGTGCCAGCAGCTCCGGTATTTTAGAAGGCAGGGGGGACGAGCAGTACTTC. Its protein product is CASSSGILEGRGDEQYF. Full variable domain (rest looked up from reference TRBV7-8 and TRBJ2-7): GAGVSQSPRYKVAKRGQDVALRCDPISGHVSLFWYQQALGQGPEFLTYFQNEAQLDKSGLPSDRFFAERPEGSVSTLKIQRTQQEDSAVYLCASSSGILEGRGDEQYFGPGTRLTVT.

The V and J genes are TRBV27 and TRBJ2-3; 7 bases map to TRBD2. The V gene end was trimmed by 2 bases and the J gene end by 5 bases; junction bases not matched to a gene: 7. This CDR3 is 15 amino acids long. The germline gives CDR1 MNHEY, CDR2 SMNVEV (reference sequence). For the CDR3, the DNA is TGTGCCAGCAGTTTAGCAGGGAGGGTTCGAGATACGCAGTATTTT. Translation gives CASSLAGRVRDTQYF.

This clonotype has only a few counts. The gene calls are TRBV18 and TRBJ2-5; 7 bases align to TRBD1. The CDR3 has 15 residues. V shed 3 bases, J shed 2 bases, and the junction held 6 bases outside the gene matches. Germline CDR1 and CDR2: KGHSH and LQKENI. CDR3 amino acids: CASSPWGTAQETQYF. DNA of the CDR3: TGTGCCAGCTCACCGTGGGGGACAGCACAAGAGACCCAGTACTTC.

Ten or more counts support this clonotype. V gene TRBV29-1 combines with J gene TRBJ2-7; 7 bases line up with TRBD1. Trimming cost V 3 bases and J 0 bases; bases outside gene matches: 5. The CDR3 spans 14 residues. Germline values: CDR1 SQVTM, CDR2 ANQGSEA. The CDR3 spells CSVEAQGDSYEQYF. CDR3 DNA sequence: TGCAGCGTTGAGGCGCAGGGGGACTCCTACGAGCAGTACTTC.

This clonotype occurred a few times. The V gene is TRBV4-3, the J gene TRBJ2-1; D gene uncertain. Trimming removed 4 bases at V and 4 bases at J, with 11 bases between. The CDR3 totals 14 residues. Germline V gives CDR1 LGHNA, CDR2 YSLEER. The CDR3 spells CASSLGRVYNEQFF. CDR3 sequence (DNA): TGCGCCAGCAGCCTAGGCCGAGTGTACAATGAGCAGTTCTTC.

This clonotype showed up just a few times. The chain joins TRBV24-1 to TRBJ2-3; 7 nucleotides match TRBD1. With 3 bases clipped from V and 0 bases from J, the junction kept 8 bases outside the gene matches. The length of the CDR3 is 17 residues. Per germline, CDR1 KGHDR and CDR2 SFDVKD. The CDR3 loop reads CATSDPQGHPSTDTQYF. In DNA, the CDR3 is TGTGCCACCAGTGATCCACAGGGGCATCCTAGCACAGATACGCAGTATTTT.

This clonotype was observed a few times. The rearrangement uses TRBV7-9 and TRBJ1-1; D uncertain. Trimming took off 5 bases at V and 0 bases at J, with 7 bases between the two ends. The germline V gene encodes CDR1 SEHNR and CDR2 FQNEAQ (reference sequence). The CDR3 covers 13 residues. The CDR3 DNA is TGTGCCAGCAGCGTTCTTATGAACACTGAAGCTTTCTTT. Its protein product is CASSVLMNTEAFF.

The rearrangement uses TRBV20-1 and TRBJ1-5, with a weak D call TRBD1 (5 bases). CDR3 length: 15 amino acids. From germline, CDR1 is DFQATT and CDR2 SNEGSKA (reference sequence). Trimming cost V 1 base and J 2 bases, with 12 bases left between them. DNA of the CDR3: TGCAGTGCTAGAGTTGGAGGGGAAGGCAATCAGCCCCAGCATTTT. Translating gives CSARVGGEGNQPQHF.

The chain has TRBV20-1 and TRBJ2-1; 8 bases fit TRBD2. The J call may be mistaken, given a closer DNA end match to TRBJ2-7. The CDR3 sequence is 13 residues long. CDR1 DFQATT and CDR2 SNEGSKA come from the germline V gene (reference sequence). CDR3 bases: TGCAGTGCGAGCGGGAGCTCCTACAATGAGCAGTACTTC. Amino acid sequence: CSASGSSYNEQYF.

The rearrangement uses TRBV7-2 and TRBJ2-4; D is undetermined. The J call is doubtful: the DNA matches TRBJ2-7 better. CDR1 and CDR2 from the germline V gene are SGHTA and FQGNSA. There are 13 residues in the CDR3. CDR3 region: CASSLAPCYEQYF. The CDR3 DNA is TGTGCCAGCAGCTTAGCCCCCTGTTACGAGCAGTACTTC.

The chain is built from TRBV12-3 or TRBV12-4 and TRBJ2-3; D call uncertain. Trimming took 9 bases from V and 13 from J, leaving 29 bases between them. The CDR3 length is 15 residues. CDR3 sequence reads: CARNSQRDLAEEEYF. CDR3 nucleotides: TGTGCCAGAAATTCACAGAGAGACTTAGCTGAGGAAGAGTATTTT.

This clonotype was observed a handful of times. This chain connects TRBV14 to TRBJ2-5; 7 bases fit TRBD1. Germline CDR1 and CDR2: SGHDN and FVKESK. J was trimmed by 7 bases and V by 3 bases; bases with no gene match: 8. This CDR3 comprises 14 residues. The CDR3 coding sequence is TGTGCCAGCAGCCAGGAACAGGGGAAAGGGACCCAGTACTTC. Translating gives CASSQEQGKGTQYF.

This clonotype was seen once. This chain connects TRBV5-1 to TRBJ2-7, with D possibly TRBD2 on 5 matching bases. This CDR3 spans 13 amino acids. CDR1 is SGHRS, CDR2 YFSETQ, per germline. V was trimmed by 2 bases and J by 10 bases, leaving 16 bases between them. CDR3 nucleotide sequence: TGCGCCAGCAGCTTAGTCCGGGATTTAACCCAGTACTTC. Encoded protein: CASSLVRDLTQYF.

This clonotype has more than one count but fewer than ten. V is TRBV20-1 and J is TRBJ2-7; D ambiguous. The length of the CDR3 is 11 residues. Germline CDR1 reads DFQATT; CDR2 reads SNEGSKA (reference sequence). V lost 3 bases to trimming and J lost 1 base, with 4 bases between them. The CDR3: CSASRSYEQYF. CDR3 coding DNA: TGCAGTGCTAGCCGGTCCTACGAGCAGTACTTC.

The chain employs TRBV4-2 and TRBJ2-1, with TRBD1 matching over 9 bases. The germline gives CDR1 LGHNA, CDR2 YNFKEQ. V gave up 3 bases and J gave up 5 bases; unmatched junction bases: 5. The CDR3 has 15 amino acids. In nucleotides, the CDR3 is TGTGCCAGCAGCCAGGACAGGGGACAACACAATGAGCAGTTCTTC. Its protein product is CASSQDRGQHNEQFF.

This clonotype was observed a few times. The chain links TRBV4-3 to TRBJ2-3; TRBD1 agrees at 11 bases. The V gene's germline CDR1 is LGHNA and CDR2 YSLEER. The CDR3 covers 20 residues. Trimming cost V 4 bases and J 0 bases; bases outside gene matches: 15. CDR3 in amino acids: CASSLQGQGASSSSTDTQYF. As DNA, the CDR3 is TGCGCCAGCAGCCTACAAGGACAGGGGGCCAGCTCGTCTAGCACAGATACGCAGTATTTT.

V and J are TRBV5-1 and TRBJ1-2; 8 positions match TRBD1. The V gene's germline CDR1 is SGHRS and CDR2 YFSETQ. This CDR3 spans 12 amino acids. The ends lost 7 bases at V and 6 bases at J; junction bases unmatched: 5. CDR3 in amino acids: CASGQGNNGYTF. CDR3 nucleotide sequence: TGCGCCAGCGGACAGGGAAATAATGGCTACACCTTC. The full variable domain, with the rest looked up from reference TRBV5-1 and TRBJ1-2, is KAGVTQTPRYLIKTRGQQVTLSCSPISGHRSVSWYQQTPGQGLQFLFEYFSETQRNKGNFPGRFSGRQFSNSRSEMNVSTLELGDSALYLCASGQGNNGYTFGSGTRLTVV.

The genes are TRBV9 and TRBJ2-5; a possible D gene is TRBD2 (6 bases). Looked up from germline, CDR1 is SGDLS and CDR2 is YYNGEE. Trimming removed 4 bases from V and 2 bases from J, with 15 bases in between. CDR3 size: 15 residues. CDR3 amino acids: CASSPQGRGQETQYF. CDR3 DNA: TGTGCCAGCAGCCCCCAGGGTCGGGGGCAAGAGACCCAGTACTTC.

This rearrangement joins TRBV6-2 or TRBV6-3 to TRBJ2-1, with TRBD2 identical over 14 bases. CDR1 is MNHEY and CDR2 is SVGEGT in the germline V gene. After removal of 0 bases from V and 4 bases from J, the junction contained 2 bases not matched to a gene. The CDR3 is 17 amino acids. The CDR3 DNA sequence: TGTGCCAGCAGTTACTCGACTAGCGGGGGGGGGTACAATGAGCAGTTCTTC. This sequence encodes CASSYSTSGGGYNEQFF.

DNA of the CDR3: TGCGCCAGCAGCCAAGTGTTCACAGGGAGGTCCTTCACTGAAGCTTTCTTT. It is translated as CASSQVFTGRSFTEAFF. V gene TRBV4-1 combines with J gene TRBJ1-1, with a tentative D call TRBD1 (6 bases). Looked up from germline, CDR1 is MGHRA and CDR2 is YSYEKL. Trimming took 1 base from V and 4 from J, leaving 19 bases between them. This CDR3 region has 17 residues.

The V gene is TRBV6-2 or TRBV6-3, the J gene TRBJ2-5, with D possibly being TRBD2 (5 bases). The CDR3 totals 15 residues. Germline assignment: CDR1 MNHEY and CDR2 SVGEGT. The ends were cut back, 11 bases at V and 2 bases at J, with 21 bases in the middle. In DNA form, the CDR3 reads TGTGCCGGCACCGGACTCAGCAGTTCACAAGAGACCCAGTACTTC. This codes for CAGTGLSSSQETQYF.

This clonotype came up a few times. For the CDR3, the DNA is TGCAGTGCTTCAAGACTGGCGGGGGGCCACAATGAGCAGTTCTTC. It specifies CSASRLAGGHNEQFF. V is TRBV20-1 and J is TRBJ2-1, with 8 nucleotides matching TRBD2. The CDR3 has 15 residues. Germline V gene data show CDR1 as DFQATT and CDR2 as SNEGSKA (reference sequence). V shed 5 bases, J shed 5 bases, and the junction held 11 bases outside the gene matches.